The clone carrying this TCR beta chain was detected only a few times. The source of the sample is a study of Graves' ophthalmopathy and Graves' hyperthyroidism. V shed 3 bases and J 9 bases; nucleotides not matched to a gene: 4. This CDR3 region has 14 residues. Investigators amplified TCR beta CDR3 regions from RNA transcripts. The library came from an HTBI-primed first-round RT-PCR and a second-round multiplex PCR. TCRdb reprocessed the multiplex PCR reads via MiXCR and lists one record per CDR3 protein. The table records approximately 700,000 distinct CDR3 sequences, 35% to 50% of them present only once.

The TCR comes from an adult man with Graves' ophthalmopathy. V usage is TRBV12-3 or TRBV12-4 and J usage is TRBJ1-6; TRBD1 matches 8 bases. What was sequenced was peripheral blood. CDR3 amino acids: CASSFGQGGSPLHF. CDR3 coding DNA: TGTGCCAGCAGTTTCGGACAGGGCGGTTCACCCCTCCACTTT.